These 28 T cell receptor beta chains came from one sample sequenced in a study of CD8+ T cells in alopecia areata. Reverse transcribed after extraction, RNA yielded cDNA as the sequencing template. Sequenced by immunoSEQ multiplex PCR; TCRdb stores in-frame clones only, minus some. The data contain some 130,000 clones, around 50% of them seen just once; the ten biggest clones take up 4.5%. The sequences come from CD4+ T cells sorted from blood, collected at week 0. These receptors all stem from a human donor with alopecia areata.

This clone showed up just a few times. The chain carries TRBV6-5 and TRBJ2-1; 14 nucleotides align to TRBD2. The germline CDR1 and CDR2 sequences are MNHEY and SVGAGI. This CDR3 is 14 amino acids long. V lost 5 bases to trimming and J lost 9 bases; unmatched junction nucleotides: 3. Here the CDR3 DNA reads TGTGCCAGCAGTGGACTAGCGGGAGGTAGTGAGCAGTTCTTC. This encodes CASSGLAGGSEQFF.

This chain joins TRBV19 and TRBJ1-1; 9 bases line up with TRBD1. Germline CDR1 LNHDA, CDR2 SQIVND (reference sequence). V lost 3 bases, J lost 8 bases, and 7 bases stayed unmatched. This CDR3 spans 14 amino acids. The CDR3 coding sequence is TGTGCCAGTAGTATCCCGGACAGGGGATCAGAAGCTTTCTTT. This gives the protein CASSIPDRGSEAFF.

The chain employs TRBV5-1 and TRBJ1-1; D is undetermined. Germline CDR1 reads SGHRS; CDR2 reads YFSETQ. V was cut by 3 bases and J by 0 bases, with 12 bases left in between. The CDR3 runs 15 residues. For the CDR3, the DNA is TGCGCCAGCAGCTCGAACCGCCCCATGAACACTGAAGCTTTCTTT. Translation: CASSSNRPMNTEAFF. Drawing the rest from reference TRBV5-1 and TRBJ1-1, the complete variable domain is KAGVTQTPRYLIKTRGQQVTLSCSPISGHRSVSWYQQTPGQGLQFLFEYFSETQRNKGNFPGRFSGRQFSNSRSEMNVSTLELGDSALYLCASSSNRPMNTEAFFGQGTRLTVV.

This clone was seen a handful of times. The chain combines TRBV27 with TRBJ2-3; TRBD2 is a possible D gene (6 bases). The CDR3 extends over 15 amino acids. Germline V lookup: CDR1 MNHEY, CDR2 SMNVEV (reference sequence). V lost 6 bases and J 0 bases, leaving 13 bases between the germline ends. The DNA for the CDR3 is TGTGCCAGCAGAAGGGACTTGTCTAGCACAGATACGCAGTATTTT. Encoded protein: CASRRDLSSTDTQYF.

The V call is TRBV30, the J call TRBJ1-2, with 9 bases identical to TRBD1. V dropped 0 bases and J dropped 5; count of bases not matched to a gene: 4. Germline loops: CDR1 GTSNPN, CDR2 SVGIG (reference sequence). This CDR3 comprises 14 residues. This chain's CDR3 is CAWSVQGTGYGYTF. The CDR3 DNA follows: TGTGCCTGGAGTGTACAGGGGACAGGGTATGGCTACACCTTC.

The CDR3 is CASSQVRGNTIYF. In DNA, the CDR3 is TGTGCCAGCAGCCAAGTTAGGGGAAACACCATATATTTT. The chain employs TRBV14 and TRBJ1-3, with unresolved D. V was clipped by 1 base and J by 4 bases, with 5 bases between them. Germline CDR1 SGHDN, CDR2 FVKESK. The CDR3 contains 13 residues.

This clone has only one observation. The chain employs TRBV4-1 and TRBJ1-1, with 8 bases lining up with TRBD1. V dropped 3 bases and J dropped 4; count of bases not matched to a gene: 7. Germline CDR1 and CDR2: MGHRA and YSYEKL. CDR3 length: 15 residues. CDR3: CASSQARTGPTEAFF. The CDR3 nucleotides read TGCGCCAGCAGCCAGGCAAGGACAGGGCCCACTGAAGCTTTCTTT.

The J gene is TRBJ2-5, the V gene TRBV7-2; no reliable D call. V was pared by 1 base and J by 2 bases, with 14 bases between. Germline CDR1 is SGHTA and CDR2 is FQGNSA. The CDR3 totals 16 residues. The CDR3 DNA follows: TGTGCCAGCAGCTTAGACGAAGCGAGCGCTCAAGAGACCCAGTACTTC. This encodes CASSLDEASAQETQYF.

In its sample, this clone was seen a few times. This rearrangement joins TRBV7-8 to TRBJ2-7, with 7 bases identical to TRBD1. V was pared by 5 bases and J by 6 bases, with 4 bases of the junction left unmatched. CDR1 is SGHVS, CDR2 FQNEAQ, per germline. The CDR3 consists of 12 residues. This CDR3 is CASSRAGGEQYF. The CDR3 DNA follows: TGTGCCAGCAGCCGAGCAGGGGGCGAGCAGTACTTC.

The chain recombines TRBV6-1 with TRBJ2-5; D is perhaps TRBD1 (5 bases). CDR3 length equals 14 residues. The ends were cut back, 6 bases at V and 4 bases at J, with 15 bases in the middle. The germline V gene has CDR1 MNHNS and CDR2 SASEGT. The CDR3 here is CASRVGPLGETQYF. The DNA for the CDR3 is TGTGCCAGCAGAGTGGGGCCCCTGGGAGAGACCCAGTACTTC.

The CDR3 loop reads CSVESGLAGGSSYNEQFF. The CDR3 DNA reads TGCAGCGTTGAGTCGGGTCTAGCGGGGGGATCCTCCTACAATGAGCAGTTCTTC. The chain links TRBV29-1 to TRBJ2-1, with 11 bases matching TRBD2. Trimming at V came to 3 bases and at J to 0 bases, leaving 10 bases not matched to a gene. The CDR3 has 18 residues. CDR1 SQVTM and CDR2 ANQGSEA come from the germline V gene.

This rearrangement joins TRBV19 to TRBJ2-1; 9 bases match TRBD2. The length of the CDR3 is 15 residues. V was pared by 6 bases and J by 2 bases, with 5 bases of the junction left unmatched. Germline V CDR1 and CDR2: LNHDA, SQIVND (reference sequence). The DNA for the CDR3 is TGTGCCAGTAGCCCTAGCGGGGACCCCTACAATGAGCAGTTCTTC. It yields the protein CASSPSGDPYNEQFF. Variable domain in full (rest from reference TRBV19 and TRBJ2-1): DGGITQSPKYLFRKEGQNVTLSCEQNLNHDAMYWYRQDPGQGLRLIYYSQIVNDFQKGDIAEGYSVSREKKESFPLTVTSAQKNPTAFYLCASSPSGDPYNEQFFGPGTRLTVL.

The CDR3 loop reads CAGTYRTTEAFF. In DNA, the CDR3 is TGTGCCGGAACTTATCGCACCACTGAAGCTTTCTTT. The rearrangement uses TRBV9 and TRBJ1-1, with D unresolved. Germline V gives CDR1 SGDLS, CDR2 YYNGEE. The CDR3 sequence is 12 residues long. Trimming stripped 10 bases from V and 4 bases from J, with 14 bases between.

The CDR3 DNA reads TGCGCCAGCAGCCAAGATGCGGGACAGAGGAACACTGAAGCTTTCTTT. Amino acid sequence: CASSQDAGQRNTEAFF. This chain joins TRBV4-3 and TRBJ1-1; 7 positions match TRBD1. Germline V gives CDR1 LGHNA, CDR2 YSLEER. The length of the CDR3 is 16 residues. With V trimmed by 0 bases and J by 1 base, 5 bases remained unmatched.

This clone was detected a few times. The V and J genes are TRBV15 and TRBJ2-2; possible D gene TRBD1, 6 bases. The CDR3 loop spans 17 amino acids. Trimming pared 4 bases from V and 4 bases from J, leaving 19 bases between. The germline V gene has CDR1 LNHNV and CDR2 YYDKDF (reference sequence). The CDR3 coding sequence is TGTGCCACCAGCACCTACCTTCGTACAGGGATCACCGGGGAGCTGTTTTTT. Protein: CATSTYLRTGITGELFF.

The CDR3 is CASSPLGDYNSPLHF. The CDR3 DNA reads as TGTGCCAGCAGTCCCTTGGGAGATTATAATTCACCCCTCCACTTT. The chain links TRBV7-9 to TRBJ1-6; no clear D gene. The CDR3 covers 15 residues. From germline, CDR1 is SEHNR and CDR2 FQNEAQ (reference sequence). The V end was cut by 6 bases, the J end by 4 bases, with 13 bases between.

V gene TRBV5-1 combines with J gene TRBJ2-7, with 8 bases that match TRBD1. With 0 bases clipped from V and 6 bases from J, the junction kept 8 bases outside the gene matches. This CDR3 contains 15 residues. Germline CDR1 and CDR2: SGHRS and YFSETQ. CDR3 sequence reads: CASSLVGQGRGEQYF. CDR3 sequence (DNA): TGCGCCAGCAGCTTGGTTGGACAGGGTCGCGGCGAGCAGTACTTC.

The CDR3 sequence is CSAKGGYEQYF. CDR3 nucleotides: TGCAGTGCCAAAGGGGGGTACGAGCAGTACTTC. The chain couples TRBV20-1 to TRBJ2-7; D may be TRBD1 or TRBD2 (6 bases each). The ends were cut back, 6 bases at V and 4 bases at J, with 10 bases in the middle. The CDR3 is 11 amino acids. Germline V gene data show CDR1 as DFQATT and CDR2 as SNEGSKA (reference sequence).

V usage is TRBV7-2 and J usage is TRBJ1-5; TRBD1 might be the D (5 bases). Looked up from germline, CDR1 is SGHTA and CDR2 is FQGNSA. The CDR3 runs 14 residues. Trimming left V 4 bases short and J 1 base short, with 8 bases between. CDR3 nucleotide sequence: TGTGCCAGCAGCTCCAGGGAGAGCAATCAGCCCCAGCATTTT. Residues: CASSSRESNQPQHF.

There are a few counts of this clone. The CDR3 protein is CAISGGPQETQYF. The CDR3 DNA is TGTGCCATCAGTGGGGGACCCCAAGAGACCCAGTACTTC. J is TRBJ2-5 and V is TRBV10-3; tentatively, D is TRBD1 or TRBD2 (5 bases each). Trimming stripped 4 bases from V and 1 base from J, with 7 bases between. The CDR3 consists of 13 residues. The germline V gene has CDR1 ENHRY and CDR2 SYGVKD.

This clone came up once. The chain joins TRBV19 to TRBJ2-2, with a weak D call TRBD1 (5 bases). CDR1 and CDR2 from the germline V gene are LNHDA and SQIVND (reference sequence). V was trimmed by 0 bases and J by 2 bases, leaving 10 bases between them. The CDR3 consists of 16 residues. CDR3 coding DNA: TGTGCCAGTAGTATAGATTGGACAAGCAACACCGGGGAGCTGTTTTTT. Translated: CASSIDWTSNTGELFF.

The V gene is TRBV20-1, the J gene TRBJ2-5; D gene unclear. Germline V gene lookup returns CDR1 DFQATT and CDR2 SNEGSKA (reference sequence). The CDR3 has 11 residues. The ends were cut back, 4 bases at V and 2 bases at J, with 5 bases in the middle. The CDR3 coding sequence is TGCAGTGCTATTCCACAAGAGACCCAGTACTTC. Protein: CSAIPQETQYF.

V gene TRBV7-3 combines with J gene TRBJ2-6; possible D gene TRBD1, 7 bases. V was clipped by 5 bases and J by 0 bases, with 17 bases between them. The CDR3 spans 18 residues. Germline values: CDR1 SGHTA, CDR2 FQGTGA. The chain's CDR3 is CASSPRGVSISGANVLTF. CDR3 nucleotide sequence: TGTGCCAGCAGCCCCAGGGGGGTGTCAATCTCTGGGGCCAACGTCCTGACTTTC.

This sequence joins TRBV5-1 and TRBJ1-1; D is unclear. The CDR3 is 14 amino acids. Germline CDR1 and CDR2: SGHRS and YFSETQ. V gave up 0 bases and J gave up 4 bases, with 10 bases separating them. The CDR3 is CASSLAGGGTEAFF. CDR3 DNA sequence: TGCGCCAGCAGCTTGGCGGGAGGAGGCACTGAAGCTTTCTTT.

This clone was seen a handful of times. This chain connects TRBV30 to TRBJ2-3; D not certain. V was clipped by 5 bases and J by 0 bases, with 9 bases between them. CDR3 length: 13 amino acids. Germline lookup yields CDR1 GTSNPN and CDR2 SVGIG (reference sequence). CDR3 region: CAWVVRSTDTQYF. CDR3 DNA sequence: TGTGCCTGGGTAGTTCGTAGCACAGATACGCAGTATTTT.

This clone was counted a few times. The genes are TRBV27 and TRBJ2-2; 9 bases map to TRBD1. Germline CDR1 reads MNHEY; CDR2 reads SMNVEV (reference sequence). CDR3 length equals 17 residues. V lost 6 bases, J lost 5 bases, and 13 bases stayed unmatched. The CDR3 sequence: CASSLSGDRARTGELFF. The CDR3 bases are TGTGCCAGCAGCTTGTCTGGGGACAGGGCACGGACCGGGGAGCTGTTTTTT.

This clone turned up a few times. The chain joins TRBV7-9 to TRBJ1-4; TRBD1 matches 8 bases. CDR1 is SEHNR and CDR2 is FQNEAQ in the germline V gene (reference sequence). The CDR3 loop spans 16 amino acids. Losses at the gene ends were 0 bases for V and 4 bases for J; bases not matched to a gene: 4. In nucleotides, the CDR3 is TGTGCCAGCAGCTTAGCAAACAGGGGGAGTAATGAAAAACTGTTTTTT. This sequence encodes CASSLANRGSNEKLFF.

The V and J genes are TRBV4-2 and TRBJ1-2; 8 bases line up with TRBD1. Germline-derived CDR1 and CDR2 are LGHNA and YNFKEQ. The V gene end was trimmed by 3 bases and the J gene end by 7 bases; junction bases not matched to a gene: 10. The CDR3 runs to 15 residues. The CDR3 sequence: CASSQPRQGNFGYTF. CDR3 nucleotide sequence: TGTGCCAGCAGCCAGCCTAGACAGGGGAATTTTGGCTACACCTTC.